The T cell receptor (beta chain) under discussion was sequenced for a study of T cell responses to AZD1222 COVID-19 vaccine. Broader study findings: It was only after the peak T cell response that any repertoires were sampled.

The assay was immunoSEQ multiplex PCR, and TCRdb's table has in-frame clones only and misses some. The sample shows 99,000 or so clones, 82% of them seen only once. CDR3 length: 13 amino acids. Germline V gene lookup returns CDR1 GTSNPN and CDR2 SVGIG (reference sequence). V was pared by 3 bases and J by 1 base, with 9 bases between. In regard to this clone: Its cognate antigen is unknown.

This sequence originates from an adult in good health. The sample here was peripheral blood, taken on day 0 of AZD1222 vaccination. This chain connects TRBV30 to TRBJ1-1; D is possibly TRBD1 (5 bases). The CDR3: CAWRMGPNTEAFF. CDR3 DNA sequence: TGTGCCTGGAGAATGGGGCCGAACACTGAAGCTTTCTTT.